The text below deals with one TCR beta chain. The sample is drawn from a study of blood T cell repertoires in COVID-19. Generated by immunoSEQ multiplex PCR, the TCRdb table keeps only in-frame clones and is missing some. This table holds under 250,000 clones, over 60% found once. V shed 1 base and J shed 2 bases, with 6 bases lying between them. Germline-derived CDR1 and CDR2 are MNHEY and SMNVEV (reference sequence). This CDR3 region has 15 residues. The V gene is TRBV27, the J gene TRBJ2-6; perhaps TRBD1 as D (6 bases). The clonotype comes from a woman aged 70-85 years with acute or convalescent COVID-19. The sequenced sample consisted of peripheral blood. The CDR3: CASSLWGPGANVLTF. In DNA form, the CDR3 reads TGTGCCAGCAGTTTATGGGGGCCTGGGGCCAACGTCCTGACTTTC.